This section outlines one T cell receptor beta chain sequence together with its context. Germline CDR1 SGHNT, CDR2 YYREEE (reference sequence). The CDR3 consists of 19 residues. With V trimmed by 4 bases and J by 1 base, 18 bases remained unmatched. This entry belongs to a study of blood T cell repertoires in COVID-19. The wider study: Acute-phase and convalescent COVID-19 samples originated in the United States, Italy and Spain. The analysed material was cDNA or gDNA that came from T cells, B-cell-depleted T cells, or PBMCs.

The protocol was immunoSEQ multiplex PCR, while the TCRdb copy is restricted to in-frame clones and leaves out a portion. The sample carries over 110,000 clones, roughly three quarters recorded once. Sequenced: peripheral blood. The chain links TRBV5-4 to TRBJ2-3, with TRBD2 matching over 7 bases. The source of this sequence is a woman aged 55-75 years with acute or convalescent COVID-19. The CDR3 loop is CASSREVVVLPLGTDTQYF. CDR3 in DNA: TGTGCCAGCAGCCGGGAGGTAGTCGTACTACCGCTCGGCACAGATACGCAGTATTTT.